The present T cell receptor (beta chain) was sequenced within a study of CD8 T cells in ankylosing spondylitis. From the 5' RACE reads, TCRdb called clonotypes with MiXCR, one entry per CDR3 protein. The sample lists approximately 250,000 distinct CDR3 sequences; 24% were seen once. This clonotype has just a few counts. The germline gives CDR1 SGHTA, CDR2 FQGTGA. CDR3 length: 14 residues. Trimming shortened V by 1 base and J by 7 bases, and 11 bases separated the two germline ends. Sequencing was performed on blood, either unsorted or a sorted T cell fraction (not recorded which). The V gene is TRBV7-3, the J gene TRBJ2-1, with a possible D match to TRBD2 (6 bases). This clonotype originated in a male donor with ankylosing spondylitis or in good health (not recorded which). CDR3 in amino acids: CASSLKAGRNEQFF. DNA for the CDR3: TGTGCCAGCAGCTTAAAAGCGGGTCGAAATGAGCAGTTCTTC.